Below, 22 T cell receptor beta chains from the same sample are listed, as sequenced in a study of T-cell memory formation after mild COVID-19. TCRdb reprocessed the 5' RACE reads via MiXCR and lists one record per CDR3 protein. This sample has about 600,000 distinct CDR3 sequences, with about 22% found just once. Material: PBMCs or a T cell subset sorted from them (not recorded which). These receptors all stem from an adult woman who had mild COVID-19 (a few samples of this study predate the infection). Cell type and time point are not known.

V gene TRBV4-1 combines with J gene TRBJ2-7; D is possibly TRBD2 (5 bases). Trimming removed 4 bases from V and 0 bases from J, with 22 bases in between. The CDR3 covers 18 residues. The germline gives CDR1 MGHRA, CDR2 YSYEKL. The CDR3 nucleotides are TGCGCCAGCAGCCCCATCGGGGTGGCTAGCTACACCTCCTACGAGCAGTACTTC. Translated: CASSPIGVASYTSYEQYF.

The chain links TRBV30 to TRBJ2-3; 9 bases fit TRBD2. The CDR3 has 13 residues. Trimming at V came to 2 bases and at J to 10 bases, leaving 7 bases not matched to a gene. CDR1 is GTSNPN, CDR2 SVGIG, per germline (reference sequence). CDR3 nucleotide sequence: TGTGCCTGGAGTCGGACTAGCGTAGGGCCGCAGTATTTT. It codes for CAWSRTSVGPQYF.

This clonotype was found a few times. CDR3 sequence (DNA): TGTGCCAGCAGCCAAGCAAGAAAGGACAGGGGGCTGTTTTTT. This encodes CASSQARKDRGLFF. The V call is TRBV3-1, the J call TRBJ2-2; TRBD1 agrees at 9 bases. Per the germline V gene, CDR1 is LGHDT and CDR2 is YNNKEL (reference sequence). The CDR3 is 14 residues long. The trim removed 1 base at V and 13 bases at J, leaving 7 bases unmatched.

This clonotype was seen ten or more times. This chain joins TRBV12-3 or TRBV12-4 and TRBJ1-2, with D maybe TRBD1 (5 bases). V lost 5 bases and J lost 8, with 15 bases in between. CDR3 size: 13 residues. Written as DNA, the CDR3 is TGTGCCAGCAGTACCGGGACCGGGGGAGGCTACACCTTC. Its protein product is CASSTGTGGGYTF.

The rearrangement links TRBV9 to TRBJ2-1; no firm D call. The CDR3 runs to 13 residues. Germline loops: CDR1 SGDLS, CDR2 YYNGEE. V dropped 7 bases and J dropped 4 bases, with 12 bases sitting between them. The DNA for the CDR3 is TGTGCCAGCGCGGCCGTTCTGTACAATGAGCAGTTCTTC. Its translation: CASAAVLYNEQFF.

The table lists this clonotype with many counts. The chain carries TRBV6-5 and TRBJ1-2, with no clear D. CDR1 and CDR2 (germline): MNHEY, SVGAGI. V lost 8 bases, J lost 8 bases, and 15 bases lay in between. The CDR3 covers 12 residues. The CDR3 sequence is CASFRLGVGYTF. In nucleotides, the CDR3 is TGTGCCAGCTTTCGTCTGGGCGTAGGCTACACCTTC.

The sample holds a few counts of this clonotype. The rearrangement uses TRBV5-6 and TRBJ2-1; 10 bases are a match to TRBD1. This CDR3 region has 17 residues. The V gene's germline CDR1 is SGHDT and CDR2 YYEEEE. J gave up 4 bases and V 0 bases, and 7 bases lay outside the gene matches. The CDR3 sequence is CASSLVVGTGVYNEQFF. DNA of the CDR3: TGTGCCAGCAGCTTGGTTGTGGGGACAGGGGTATACAATGAGCAGTTCTTC.

The chain recombines TRBV30 with TRBJ2-1; D is perhaps TRBD2 (7 bases). CDR3 length: 13 amino acids. The V gene lost 2 bases and the J gene lost 6 bases, with 11 bases spanning the gap. Per germline, CDR1 GTSNPN and CDR2 SVGIG (reference sequence). The CDR3 is CAWSFGGPNEQFF. In DNA, the CDR3 is TGTGCCTGGAGTTTCGGGGGGCCCAATGAGCAGTTCTTC.

This clonotype was seen only a few times. This chain joins TRBV7-9 and TRBJ2-1; possibly TRBD1 for D (6 bases). Trimming pared 7 bases from V and 3 bases from J, leaving 19 bases between. The V gene's germline CDR1 is SEHNR and CDR2 FQNEAQ (reference sequence). This CDR3 has 16 residues. The CDR3 spells CASTNRQAALYNEQFF. The CDR3 coding sequence is TGTGCCAGCACCAACCGACAGGCGGCCCTCTACAATGAGCAGTTCTTC.

The genes are TRBV6-2 or TRBV6-3 and TRBJ1-5; D is perhaps TRBD1 (5 bases). The CDR3 extends over 12 amino acids. The V and J ends lost 6 bases and 6 bases respectively, with 9 bases between them. Per the germline V gene, CDR1 is MNHEY and CDR2 is SVGEGT. The CDR3 spells CASRIQGQPQHF. CDR3 nucleotide sequence: TGTGCCAGCAGAATCCAGGGTCAGCCCCAGCATTTT.

The chain recombines TRBV5-1 with TRBJ2-2; D gene uncertain. From germline, CDR1 is SGHRS and CDR2 YFSETQ. CDR3 size: 15 residues. V shed 3 bases and J shed 4 bases, with 13 bases lying between them. CDR3 nucleotides: TGCGCCAGCAGCTCTGTCCGGATAGTCACCGGGGAGCTGTTTTTT. It specifies CASSSVRIVTGELFF.

This clonotype was seen ten or more times. The chain joins TRBV29-1 to TRBJ2-5, with D hard to call. The CDR3 spans 11 residues. Looked up from germline, CDR1 is SQVTM and CDR2 is ANQGSEA. V gave up 8 bases and J gave up 7 bases, with 14 bases separating them. The CDR3 bases are TGCAGCCCCCAGATTCACGGGACCCAGTACTTC. Amino acids: CSPQIHGTQYF.

The V call is TRBV12-3 or TRBV12-4, the J call TRBJ2-7; TRBD2 might be the D (5 bases). V lost 3 bases, J lost 4 bases, and 10 bases lay in between. This CDR3 has 13 amino acids. The CDR3 region is CASSFLRTYEQYF. The DNA for the CDR3 is TGTGCCAGCAGTTTCCTCCGGACTTACGAGCAGTACTTC.

CDR3 amino acids: CASSPGLAGKEYF. The CDR3 coding sequence is TGTGCCAGTAGTCCGGGACTAGCGGGAAAGGAGTACTTC. The chain has TRBV19 and TRBJ2-7, with 13 bases fitting TRBD2. Germline trimming cut 5 bases from V and 11 bases from J; bases unmatched to any gene: 6. Germline CDR1 reads LNHDA; CDR2 reads SQIVND (reference sequence). CDR3 length equals 13 residues.

This clonotype was seen ten or more times. The chain carries TRBV7-9 and TRBJ2-1; no definite D call. V was cut by 1 base and J by 8 bases, with 6 bases left in between. The CDR3 extends over 12 amino acids. Germline loops: CDR1 SEHNR, CDR2 FQNEAQ (reference sequence). The CDR3: CASSLGGHEQFF. The CDR3 DNA sequence: TGTGCCAGCAGCTTAGGTGGGCATGAGCAGTTCTTC. Full variable domain (remainder filled in from reference TRBV7-9 and TRBJ2-1): DTGVSQNPRHKITKRGQNVTFRCDPISEHNRLYWYRQTLGQGPEFLTYFQNEAQLEKSRLLSDRFSAERPKGSFSTLEIQRTEQGDSAMYLCASSLGGHEQFFGPGTRLTVL.

The chain recombines TRBV29-1 with TRBJ1-6; TRBD1 matches 8 bases. The CDR3 contains 13 residues. V dropped 4 bases and J dropped 6; count of bases not matched to a gene: 2. CDR1 and CDR2 from the germline V gene are SQVTM and ANQGSEA. CDR3: CSVADRANSPLHF. CDR3 coding DNA: TGCAGCGTTGCGGACAGGGCTAATTCACCCCTCCACTTT.

This clonotype was counted between two and nine times. The gene calls are TRBV7-9 and TRBJ2-7; no clear D. Trimming left V 1 base short and J 9 bases short, with 4 bases between. The CDR3 is 10 amino acids. Germline CDR1 reads SEHNR; CDR2 reads FQNEAQ (reference sequence). CDR3 nucleotides: TGTGCCAGCAGCTTAGAGGTGCAGTACTTC. Its protein is CASSLEVQYF.

The V call is TRBV5-1, the J call TRBJ2-1, with 9 bases lining up with TRBD1. Looked up from germline, CDR1 is SGHRS and CDR2 is YFSETQ. After removal of 1 base from V and 9 bases from J, the junction contained 8 bases not matched to a gene. The CDR3 length is 15 residues. The CDR3 is CASSLQEIQGAEQFF. The DNA of the CDR3 is TGCGCCAGCAGCTTGCAAGAGATACAGGGGGCTGAGCAGTTCTTC.

This clonotype was picked up a small number of times. V and J are TRBV7-9 and TRBJ1-2; D not certain. This CDR3 is built from 16 residues. Deletions cut 0 bases from V and 13 bases from J, with 24 bases between. CDR1 is SEHNR, CDR2 FQNEAQ, per germline (reference sequence). The CDR3 spells CASSLAETSYGFLRTF. DNA for the CDR3: TGTGCCAGCAGCTTAGCTGAAACCTCCTATGGGTTCCTACGCACCTTC. Using reference TRBV7-9 and TRBJ1-2 for the parts outside the CDR3, the full variable domain is DTGVSQNPRHKITKRGQNVTFRCDPISEHNRLYWYRQTLGQGPEFLTYFQNEAQLEKSRLLSDRFSAERPKGSFSTLEIQRTEQGDSAMYLCASSLAETSYGFLRTFGSGTRLTVV.

This clonotype was observed a handful of times. This chain joins TRBV18 and TRBJ1-1; 8 bases align to TRBD1. V lost 4 bases, J lost 1 base, and 5 bases stayed unmatched. The CDR3 is made up of 15 amino acids. Germline V gene data show CDR1 as KGHSH and CDR2 as LQKENI. CDR3 coding DNA: TGTGCCAGCTCACGAAGACAGGGGACGAACACTGAAGCTTTCTTT. Residues: CASSRRQGTNTEAFF.

This clonotype was seen only a few times. V usage is TRBV2 and J usage is TRBJ2-7; the D gene is possibly TRBD2 (5 bases). Germline V lookup: CDR1 SNHLY, CDR2 FYNNEI. The CDR3 is made up of 13 amino acids. With 7 bases removed from V and 4 bases from J, the gap between germline ends came to 14 bases. CDR3 sequence reads: CASTEGLPYEQYF. The CDR3, as DNA: TGTGCCAGCACCGAGGGCCTACCGTACGAGCAGTACTTC.

The chain links TRBV9 to TRBJ2-1, with a possible D match to TRBD2 (5 bases). V was trimmed by 2 bases and J by 5 bases, leaving 14 bases between them. This CDR3 is built from 15 residues. Germline lookup yields CDR1 SGDLS and CDR2 YYNGEE. DNA of the CDR3: TGTGCCAGCAGCGTGGTCGACGGGATAAACAATGAGCAGTTCTTC. It specifies CASSVVDGINNEQFF.